The clone carrying this T cell receptor (beta chain) was counted a few times. The target antigen is unknown. The sample is drawn from a study of blood T cells in healthy people across ages. With a J-beta primer mix and a sample-barcoded 5' primer, a second PCR ran about 7 to 11 cycles. One entry per CDR3 protein results from TCRdb running MiXCR on the 5' RACE reads. The sample gives about 570,000 distinct CDR3 sequences, 25% to 35% of which show up once; approximately 3.5% is in the top ten. Looked up from germline, CDR1 is SGHVS and CDR2 is FNYEAQ. Germline trimming cut 1 base from V and 5 bases from J; bases unmatched to any gene: 4. This CDR3 region has 15 residues. Study-wide findings and caveats: The fall in TCR beta diversity per million T cells was roughly linear with age.

These same records also appear under a second study, on T cells of mothers and their children. That study adds: Nine systemically healthy Caucasian donors: three mothers, six children. The yield was over 8 million TCR beta CDR3 reads from each mother and approximately 3 million from each child.

The specimen was blood. This chain links TRBV7-6 with TRBJ2-5, with 10 bases lining up with TRBD2. The origin of this receptor is a boy aged 2 to 9 in good health. The DNA for the CDR3 is TGTGCCAGCAGCTTAGGAGCGGGAGGGGTCGAGACCCAGTACTTC. Residues: CASSLGAGGVETQYF.